This T cell receptor beta chain was profiled in a study of blood T cells in healthy people across ages. Study-wide findings and caveats: Whereas aged donors had fewer naive CD4+ cells, long-lived donors had more of them and higher diversity.

The CDR3 totals 14 residues. V lost 4 bases to trimming and J lost 4 bases; unmatched junction nucleotides: 7. To note about this clonotype: Its antigen is currently unknown.

In terms of origin and age, donors were healthy Caucasian individuals from Russia aged about 6 to 95. Every sample gave at least 5 micrograms of total RNA when it was extracted. It was with a sample-barcoded 5' primer and a J-beta primer mix that a second PCR of roughly 7 to 12 cycles was run. Via MiXCR, TCRdb re-called the 5' RACE reads, giving one row per CDR3 protein. The sample has 600,000 to 800,000 distinct CDR3 sequences, 45% to 60% seen once; the top ten hold about 14%. This TCR was sampled from a woman aged 80 or over in good health. The sample was blood. The gene calls are TRBV12-3 or TRBV12-4 and TRBJ2-7, with 7 bases fitting TRBD2. The CDR3 reads CASSYTGLPYEQYF. The CDR3, as DNA: TGTGCCAGCAGTTATACGGGACTACCATACGAGCAGTACTTC.